Listed below are T cell receptor beta chains from one sample, sequenced in a study of cytomegalovirus exposure and HLA in healthy donors. Sequencing used immunoSEQ multiplex PCR; TCRdb keeps in-frame clones, though not all of them. The sample consists of more than 130,000 clones, 80% of them appearing once. The sample consisted of PBMCs. The receptors shown here come from a male donor in good health and CMV-seronegative. Both conserved end residues are part of each CDR3. The D gene is left open where the match is weak. The size field is filled for only some rows; it gives once, few, many or a size class.

size: .
V: TRBV28
J: TRBJ2-7
D: TRBD2
CDR3: CASSFLAGNGAPYEQYF
DNA: TGTGCCAGCAGTTTTCTAGCGGGGAACGGGGCCCCCTACGAGCAGTACTTC

size: .
V: TRBV5-4
J: TRBJ2-7
D: TRBD1
CDR3: CASSIATGTAPYEQYF
DNA: TGTGCCAGCAGCATAGCTACCGGGACAGCCCCCTACGAGCAGTACTTC

size: .
V: TRBV2
J: TRBJ2-7
D: .
CDR3: CASSGYYEQYF
DNA: TGTGCCAGCAGCGGGTACTACGAGCAGTACTTC

size: .
V: TRBV4-3
J: TRBJ2-1
D: .
CDR3: CASSLTSQPYNEQFF
DNA: TGCGCCAGCAGCCTTACTAGTCAGCCCTACAATGAGCAGTTCTTC

size: .
V: TRBV7-2
J: TRBJ2-2
D: TRBD1
CDR3: CASSNRGRSTGELFF
DNA: TGTGCCAGCAGCAACAGGGGGCGTAGCACCGGGGAGCTGTTTTTT

size: .
V: TRBV6-1
J: TRBJ1-5
D: .
CDR3: CASRGLNNQPQHF
DNA: TGTGCCAGCAGGGGACTTAATAATCAGCCCCAGCATTTT

size: .
V: TRBV7-9
J: TRBJ2-7
D: TRBD1
CDR3: CASSSQGKSNEQYF
DNA: TGTGCCAGCAGCTCACAGGGGAAATCGAACGAGCAGTACTTC

size: .
V: TRBV6-4
J: TRBJ2-1
D: .
CDR3: CASSERDTKVHEQFF
DNA: TGTGCCAGCAGTGAGAGGGACACCAAGGTCCATGAGCAGTTCTTC

size: few
V: TRBV10-1
J: TRBJ1-2
D: TRBD1
CDR3: CASSESRQGAGYTF
DNA: TGCGCCAGCAGTGAGTCAAGACAGGGGGCTGGCTACACCTTC

size: .
V: TRBV18
J: TRBJ2-7
D: TRBD1
CDR3: CASSPRRDRSYEQYF
DNA: TGTGCCAGCTCCCCCCGCCGGGACAGGTCTTACGAGCAGTACTTC

size: .
V: TRBV19
J: TRBJ2-7
D: .
CDR3: CASSAAGGVYEQYF
DNA: TGTGCCAGTAGCGCTGCAGGAGGAGTGTACGAGCAGTACTTC

size: .
V: TRBV5-4
J: TRBJ2-1
D: TRBD2
CDR3: CASSLVAGPYDEQFF
DNA: TGTGCCAGCAGCTTGGTAGCGGGGCCCTACGATGAGCAGTTCTTC

size: few
V: TRBV4-1
J: TRBJ2-1
D: .
CDR3: CASSPTIFARDEQFF
DNA: TGCGCCAGCAGCCCGACCATATTCGCGAGGGATGAGCAGTTCTTC

size: .
V: TRBV5-1
J: TRBJ2-3
D: .
CDR3: CASSPTSSTDTQYF
DNA: TGCGCCAGCAGCCCCACATCGAGCACAGATACGCAGTATTTT

size: once
V: TRBV2
J: TRBJ1-2
D: .
CDR3: CASIAVIQGGYTF
DNA: TGTGCCAGCATCGCGGTTATACAAGGAGGCTACACCTTC

size: .
V: TRBV28
J: TRBJ2-3
D: TRBD2
CDR3: CASSLGEGDTQYF
DNA: TGTGCCAGCAGTTTGGGGGAGGGAGATACGCAGTATTTT

size: few
V: TRBV4-1
J: TRBJ1-2
D: .
CDR3: CASSQDPRGYGYTF
DNA: TGCGCCAGCAGCCAAGATCCCAGGGGCTATGGCTACACCTTC

size: .
V: TRBV25-1
J: TRBJ2-3
D: TRBD1
CDR3: CASSEGHRGFTDTQYF
DNA: TGTGCCAGCAGTGAAGGGCACAGGGGCTTTACAGATACGCAGTATTTT

size: .
V: TRBV13
J: TRBJ1-1
D: .
CDR3: CASSLWQGTEAFF
DNA: TGTGCCAGCAGCTTATGGCAGGGGACTGAAGCTTTCTTT

size: .
V: TRBV28
J: TRBJ2-1
D: TRBD1
CDR3: CASSFAGQGKGNEQFF
DNA: TGTGCCAGCAGTTTCGCGGGACAGGGGAAAGGCAATGAGCAGTTCTTC

size: .
V: TRBV4-2
J: TRBJ1-3
D: TRBD1
CDR3: CASSQDLGQGGNTIYF
DNA: TGTGCCAGCAGCCAAGATCTAGGACAGGGTGGAAACACCATATATTTT

size: .
V: TRBV19
J: TRBJ1-5
D: .
CDR3: CASSFFSDQPQHF
DNA: TGTGCCAGTAGTTTTTTCAGCGATCAGCCCCAGCATTTT

size: few
V: TRBV4-1
J: TRBJ2-1
D: TRBD2
CDR3: CASSLRLAGVNEQFF
DNA: TGCGCCAGCAGCCTCAGACTAGCGGGGGTCAATGAGCAGTTCTTC

size: .
V: TRBV6-1
J: TRBJ1-5
D: TRBD1
CDR3: CASSLQGSIGQPQHF
DNA: TGTGCCAGCAGCTTACAGGGGAGTATAGGTCAGCCCCAGCATTTT

size: .
V: TRBV5-4
J: TRBJ1-6
D: TRBD1
CDR3: CASSLELGQEASPLHF
DNA: TGTGCCAGCAGCTTGGAGTTGGGACAGGAAGCCTCACCCCTCCACTTT

size: .
V: TRBV14
J: TRBJ2-3
D: .
CDR3: CASSLRLGQDTQYF
DNA: TGTGCCAGCAGTTTACGACTGGGGCAAGATACGCAGTATTTT

size: .
V: TRBV5-1
J: TRBJ2-7
D: TRBD1
CDR3: CASSLVGGSYEQYF
DNA: TGCGCCAGCAGCTTGGTAGGGGGCAGCTACGAGCAGTACTTC

size: .
V: TRBV7-2
J: TRBJ2-5
D: TRBD2
CDR3: CASSPTSPLAGVETQYF
DNA: TGTGCCAGCAGTCCCACCTCTCCCCTAGCGGGGGTGGAGACCCAGTACTTC

size: .
V: TRBV7-2
J: TRBJ2-7
D: .
CDR3: CASSIGQVYEQYF
DNA: TGTGCCAGCAGCATAGGACAAGTCTACGAGCAGTACTTC

size: .
V: TRBV5-1
J: TRBJ2-5
D: .
CDR3: CASSLATYSRDSGLMETQYF
DNA: TGCGCCAGCAGCTTGGCCACTTACAGCCGGGACTCGGGACTTATGGAGACCCAGTACTTC

size: once
V: TRBV10-3
J: TRBJ1-4
D: .
CDR3: CATGRDLNEKLFF
DNA: TGTGCCACCGGACGGGATCTTAATGAAAAACTGTTTTTT

size: .
V: TRBV4-2
J: TRBJ2-7
D: .
CDR3: CASSQGRTATYEQYF
DNA: TGTGCCAGCAGCCAAGGGCGGACTGCTACCTACGAGCAGTACTTC

size: once
V: TRBV10-3
J: TRBJ2-7
D: TRBD1
CDR3: CAISESVRGQGYEQYF
DNA: TGTGCCATCAGTGAGTCCGTCAGGGGGCAAGGGTACGAGCAGTACTTC

size: .
V: TRBV25-1
J: TRBJ1-1
D: TRBD1
CDR3: CASSYTGGTEAFF
DNA: TGTGCCAGCAGTTACACAGGGGGCACTGAAGCTTTCTTT

size: once
V: TRBV6-5
J: TRBJ2-7
D: TRBD2
CDR3: CATRKTSGVEQYF
DNA: TGTGCCACCCGGAAGACTAGCGGGGTCGAGCAGTACTTC

size: once
V: TRBV14
J: TRBJ2-5
D: TRBD2
CDR3: CASRQRGRETQYF
DNA: TGTGCCAGCAGACAGCGGGGACGGGAGACCCAGTACTTC

size: .
V: TRBV27
J: TRBJ1-2
D: .
CDR3: CASRGWSGGYTF
DNA: TGTGCCAGCCGGGGGTGGAGCGGGGGCTACACCTTC

size: .
V: TRBV5-6
J: TRBJ2-1
D: .
CDR3: CASSLAGERANEQFF
DNA: TGTGCCAGCAGCTTGGCTGGGGAGAGGGCGAATGAGCAGTTCTTC

size: once
V: TRBV5-6
J: TRBJ2-1
D: TRBD1
CDR3: CASSTLQGAANEQFF
DNA: TGTGCCAGCAGCACCTTACAGGGGGCTGCGAATGAGCAGTTCTTC

size: .
V: TRBV7-6
J: TRBJ2-1
D: .
CDR3: CASSLGQGTYNEQFF
DNA: TGTGCCAGCAGCTTAGGGCAGGGGACATACAATGAGCAGTTCTTC

size: .
V: TRBV7-8
J: TRBJ2-2
D: TRBD2
CDR3: CASSLFIGGSTGELFF
DNA: TGTGCCAGCAGCTTATTTATCGGGGGGTCAACCGGGGAGCTGTTTTTT

size: .
V: TRBV7-9
J: TRBJ1-2
D: .
CDR3: CASSAEGGLYGYTF
DNA: TGTGCCAGCAGCGCGGAGGGGGGGCTCTATGGCTACACCTTC

size: .
V: TRBV28
J: TRBJ2-7
D: .
CDR3: CASRGGAGRTYEQYF
DNA: TGTGCTAGCAGGGGGGGGGCCGGCAGGACCTACGAGCAGTACTTC

size: .
V: TRBV19
J: TRBJ1-5
D: .
CDR3: CASSRPGGNQPQHF
DNA: TGTGCCAGTAGCCGACCAGGGGGCAATCAGCCCCAGCATTTT

size: .
V: TRBV7-2
J: TRBJ1-2
D: TRBD1
CDR3: CASSPQTGRNYGYTF
DNA: TGTGCCAGCAGCCCTCAGACAGGGAGGAACTATGGCTACACCTTC

size: .
V: TRBV4-2
J: TRBJ2-2
D: .
CDR3: CASSQDLLLGVTGELFF
DNA: TGTGCCAGCAGCCAAGATCTTTTGTTAGGGGTGACCGGGGAGCTGTTTTTT

size: .
V: TRBV4-1
J: TRBJ1-6
D: .
CDR3: CASSPRQDFNSPLHF
DNA: TGCGCCAGCAGCCCACGACAGGACTTTAATTCACCCCTCCACTTT